The present entry profiles one T cell receptor beta chain with its context. Its antigen remains unknown. These data belong to a study of cytomegalovirus exposure and HLA in healthy donors. Whole-study context: Membership in the Caucasian-associated ancestry cluster was found for around 81% of roughly 360 genotyped donors. Whole-study findings and limits: By HLA locus, TCR association rates varied in a later analysis, with DRB1 showing the most and HLA-C the fewest.

Researchers ran the PCR with 60 Vbeta and 13 Jbeta primers. Data came from immunoSEQ multiplex PCR; TCRdb stores just in-frame clones and leaves some out. The table shows roughly 120,000 clones, with 80% occurring only once. Germline CDR1 is LNHDA and CDR2 is SQIVND (reference sequence). V was shortened by 5 bases and J by 2 bases, with 13 bases between the two germline ends. The CDR3 runs 14 residues. The material sequenced was PBMCs. This sequence was found in a man aged 25 to 45 in good health and CMV-seronegative. The chain has TRBV19 and TRBJ2-7, with a tentative D call TRBD2 (7 bases). For the CDR3, the DNA is TGTGCCAGTAGTGAAGGGGGGGAGGCCTACGAGCAGTACTTC. The encoded protein is CASSEGGEAYEQYF.